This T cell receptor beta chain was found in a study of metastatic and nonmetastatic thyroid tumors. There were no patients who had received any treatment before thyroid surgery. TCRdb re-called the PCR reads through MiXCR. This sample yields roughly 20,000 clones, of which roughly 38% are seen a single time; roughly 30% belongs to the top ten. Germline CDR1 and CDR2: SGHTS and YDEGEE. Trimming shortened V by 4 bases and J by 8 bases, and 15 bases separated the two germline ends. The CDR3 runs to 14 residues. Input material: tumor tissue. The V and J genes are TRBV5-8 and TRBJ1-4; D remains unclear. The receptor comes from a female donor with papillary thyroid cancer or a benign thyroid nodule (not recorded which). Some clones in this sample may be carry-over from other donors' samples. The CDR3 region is CASSPLELGEKLFF. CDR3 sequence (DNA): TGTGCCAGCAGCCCCCTCGAACTGGGGGAAAAACTGTTTTTT.